This T cell receptor (beta chain) is drawn from a study of blood T cell repertoires in COVID-19. Only in-frame clones appear in the TCRdb table, and some are missing; sequencing was by immunoSEQ multiplex PCR. The sample lists 320,000 or so clones, more than 75% occurring once. This CDR3 is built from 15 residues. Per germline, CDR1 SGHTA and CDR2 FQGNSA. The J segment lost 3 bases and the V segment lost 7 bases, leaving 8 bases of the junction unmatched. The V gene is TRBV7-2, the J gene TRBJ1-3; 8 bases line up with TRBD1. The TCR comes from a woman aged 25 to 39 who had recovered from COVID-19. The sequenced sample was PBMCs or T cells enriched from blood (not recorded which). The CDR3 is CASILTDRVGNTIYF. The CDR3, as DNA: TGTGCCAGCATCCTGACGGACAGGGTTGGAAACACCATATATTTT. The complete variable domain, with remaining parts taken from reference TRBV7-2 and TRBJ1-3, reads GAGVSQSPSNKVTEKGKDVELRCDPISGHTALYWYRQSLGQGLEFLIYFQGNSAPDKSGLPSDRFSAERTGGSVSTLTIQRTQQEDSAVYLCASILTDRVGNTIYFGEGSWLTVV.